This passage covers 18 T cell receptor beta chains from one sample sequenced in a study of control samples from healthy donors and cancer patients. Assay used: immunoSEQ multiplex PCR; TCRdb lists only in-frame clones, some missing. Of about 110,000 clones in the sample, around four fifths were seen once. Sequencing was done on a sample of blood. Receptors originate from a man younger than 35 in good health.

V is TRBV19 and J is TRBJ1-5, with TRBD1 identical over 8 bases. V lost 4 bases, J lost 7 bases, and 15 bases stayed unmatched. The germline V gene has CDR1 LNHDA and CDR2 SQIVND (reference sequence). The CDR3 length is 17 residues. The CDR3 loop is CASSKGTGPSGGQPQHF. CDR3 in DNA: TGTGCCAGTAGTAAAGGGACAGGTCCATCCGGCGGGCAGCCCCAGCATTTT.

The V and J genes are TRBV4-2 and TRBJ2-2; 7 positions match TRBD1. CDR1 is LGHNA and CDR2 is YNFKEQ in the germline V gene. The V and J ends lost 0 bases and 6 bases, in that order; junction bases with no gene match: 1. The CDR3 has 14 amino acids. The CDR3 here is CASSQDRGPGELFF. In DNA form, the CDR3 reads TGTGCCAGCAGCCAAGATAGGGGGCCCGGGGAGCTGTTTTTT.

Ten or more counts support this clone. V usage is TRBV7-2 and J usage is TRBJ2-7, with 10 positions matching TRBD1. This CDR3 has 15 amino acids. The junction had 7 bases not matched to a gene; V was cut back by 4 bases and J by 4 bases. CDR1 is SGHTA, CDR2 FQGNSA, per germline. For the CDR3, the DNA is TGTGCCAGCAGCTGGGGGACAGGGGAGGGGTACGAGCAGTACTTC. Translated: CASSWGTGEGYEQYF.

The chain carries TRBV28 and TRBJ1-2, with 10 bases that match TRBD1. The length of the CDR3 is 16 residues. CDR1 MDHEN and CDR2 SYDVKM come from the germline V gene. V was clipped by 6 bases and J by 7 bases; unmatched bases: 14. CDR3 loop: CASRSSFDRGQGGYTF. DNA of the CDR3: TGTGCCAGCAGATCCTCTTTCGACAGGGGGCAGGGTGGCTACACCTTC.

This clone was recorded once. The rearrangement links TRBV5-1 to TRBJ2-2; D gene unclear. V lost 7 bases to trimming and J lost 3 bases, with 16 bases between them. CDR3 length: 15 residues. CDR1 and CDR2 (germline): SGHRS, YFSETQ. The CDR3 protein is CASHLGVRDTGELFF. For the CDR3, the DNA is TGCGCCAGCCATCTAGGAGTCAGAGACACCGGGGAGCTGTTTTTT.

The chain recombines TRBV5-1 with TRBJ2-5; weak D call: TRBD1 (6 bases). V was cut by 4 bases and J by 5 bases, with 15 bases left in between. This CDR3 region has 14 residues. The germline gives CDR1 SGHRS, CDR2 YFSETQ. The CDR3 spells CASSLEQGWETQYF. In DNA form, the CDR3 reads TGCGCCAGCAGCCTCGAACAGGGCTGGGAGACCCAGTACTTC.

The genes are TRBV30 and TRBJ2-3; 7 bases map to TRBD2. The CDR3 has 15 residues. From germline, CDR1 is GTSNPN and CDR2 SVGIG (reference sequence). Trimming cost V 1 base and J 2 bases; bases outside gene matches: 6. CDR3 in DNA: TGTGCCTGGAGTGGCCCGGCGGGGGTCACAGATACGCAGTATTTT. Translated: CAWSGPAGVTDTQYF.

The chain is built from TRBV28 and TRBJ2-7, with 10 bases fitting TRBD2. V lost 1 base and J lost 8; bases outside the gene matches: 8. The CDR3 is 15 amino acids. Germline V lookup: CDR1 MDHEN, CDR2 SYDVKM. CDR3 sequence reads: CASSLYGGTSAKQYF. The DNA of the CDR3 is TGTGCCAGCAGTTTATATGGAGGGACTAGCGCCAAGCAGTACTTC.

The genes are TRBV12-5 and TRBJ1-2; D call uncertain. This CDR3 spans 14 amino acids. V dropped 0 bases and J dropped 4 bases, with 9 bases sitting between them. CDR1 is LGHNT and CDR2 is FRNRAP in the germline V gene. This chain's CDR3 is CASGLVGLSYGYTF. The CDR3 bases are TGTGCTAGTGGTTTGGTAGGACTTTCCTATGGCTACACCTTC.

This clone was observed a handful of times. The chain recombines TRBV19 with TRBJ1-5; TRBD1 aligns across 7 bases. J was trimmed by 0 bases and V by 3 bases; bases with no gene match: 17. The germline V gene encodes CDR1 LNHDA and CDR2 SQIVND (reference sequence). CDR3 length equals 20 residues. CDR3 DNA sequence: TGTGCCAGTAGTATTTCCCGGACAGGAAGAATTTCCGATAGCAATCAGCCCCAGCATTTT. Its translation: CASSISRTGRISDSNQPQHF.

J is TRBJ2-5 and V is TRBV4-1; no clear D gene. V lost 3 bases to trimming and J lost 1 base, with 12 bases between them. CDR1 is MGHRA and CDR2 is YSYEKL in the germline V gene. This CDR3 is built from 15 residues. The CDR3 nucleotides read TGCGCCAGCAGCCATCAATACGGCAGCCAAGAGACCCAGTACTTC. Translation gives CASSHQYGSQETQYF.

A note on this clone: One junction end disagrees with the germline gene, perhaps due to a read error. The V gene is TRBV7-7, the J gene TRBJ2-1; 9 positions agree with TRBD2. CDR3 size: 15 residues. Germline V gene lookup returns CDR1 SSHAT and CDR2 FNYEAQ (reference sequence). CDR3 bases: TGTGCTAGCAGCCGTTCTAGCGGGACCTACAATGAGCAGTTCTTC. Its translation is CASSRSSGTYNEQFF. Filled out from reference TRBV7-7 and TRBJ2-1, the complete variable domain reads GAGVSQSPRYKVTKRGQDVTLRCDPISSHATLYWYQQALGQGPEFLTYFNYEAQPDKSGLPSDRFSAERPEGSISTLTIQRTEQRDSAMYRCASSRSSGTYNEQFFGPGTRLTVL.

The chain employs TRBV27 and TRBJ2-7; D possibly uses TRBD1 or TRBD2 (5 bases each). The V and J ends lost 5 bases and 9 bases respectively, with 23 bases between them. Germline V gene sequence: CDR1 MNHEY, CDR2 SMNVEV (reference sequence). The CDR3 sequence is 15 residues long. The CDR3 region has the DNA TGTGCCAGCAGTCCCCGTGCACGAGTAACTAGGGGGCAGTACTTC. Translating gives CASSPRARVTRGQYF.

CDR3 sequence: CSVGAGGNQPQHF. DNA for the CDR3: TGCAGCGTTGGTGCGGGGGGAAATCAGCCCCAGCATTTT. This chain connects TRBV29-1 to TRBJ1-5; TRBD1 might be the D (5 bases). The CDR3 totals 13 residues. Trimming left V 4 bases short and J 4 bases short, with 11 bases between. The V gene's germline CDR1 is SQVTM and CDR2 ANQGSEA.

The chain recombines TRBV19 with TRBJ1-4; D gene unclear. CDR3 length equals 15 residues. V dropped 3 bases and J dropped 10 bases, with 18 bases sitting between them. Germline CDR1 is LNHDA and CDR2 is SQIVND (reference sequence). CDR3 sequence (DNA): TGTGCCAGTAGTATTAACCCCGAAATTCGCGGAAAACTGTTTTTT. Translating it yields CASSINPEIRGKLFF.

The chain uses TRBV30 and TRBJ1-1; unclear D gene. Trimming shortened V by 3 bases and J by 0 bases, and 5 bases separated the two germline ends. The CDR3 loop spans 12 amino acids. Germline V lookup: CDR1 GTSNPN, CDR2 SVGIG (reference sequence). The CDR3 protein is CAWRYVNTEAFF. The CDR3 region has the DNA TGTGCCTGGAGGTATGTGAACACTGAAGCTTTCTTT.

The chain couples TRBV25-1 to TRBJ2-1; 10 bases agree with TRBD1. The germline gives CDR1 MGHDK, CDR2 SYGVNS. V lost 6 bases and J lost 8; bases outside the gene matches: 16. There are 17 residues in the CDR3. The CDR3 sequence is CASSPGTRDRGRYEQFF. The CDR3 DNA sequence: TGTGCCAGCAGCCCGGGGACTCGGGACAGGGGCAGGTATGAGCAGTTCTTC.

The rearrangement uses TRBV20-1 and TRBJ2-3; TRBD2 matches at 8 bases. CDR1 and CDR2 from the germline V gene are DFQATT and SNEGSKA (reference sequence). The V gene end was trimmed by 3 bases and the J gene end by 2 bases; junction bases not matched to a gene: 10. The CDR3 has 16 amino acids. CDR3 nucleotides: TGCAGTGCTAGTACCCTCGCGGGGGGTTTCACAGATACGCAGTATTTT. Residues: CSASTLAGGFTDTQYF.